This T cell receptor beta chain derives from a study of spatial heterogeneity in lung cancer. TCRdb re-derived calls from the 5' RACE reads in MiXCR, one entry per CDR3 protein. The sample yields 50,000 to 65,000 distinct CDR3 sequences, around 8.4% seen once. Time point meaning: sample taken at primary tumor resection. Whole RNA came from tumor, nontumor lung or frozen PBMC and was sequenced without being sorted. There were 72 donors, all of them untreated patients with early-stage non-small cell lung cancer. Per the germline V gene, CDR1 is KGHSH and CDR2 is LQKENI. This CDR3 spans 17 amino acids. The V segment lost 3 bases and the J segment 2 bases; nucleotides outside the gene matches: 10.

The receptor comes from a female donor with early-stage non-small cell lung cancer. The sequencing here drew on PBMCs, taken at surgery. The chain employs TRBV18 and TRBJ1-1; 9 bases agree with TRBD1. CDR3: CASSPVRTGGGNTEAFF. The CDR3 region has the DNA TGTGCCAGCTCACCCGTCCGAACAGGGGGCGGCAACACTGAAGCTTTCTTT.